This T cell receptor beta chain is from a study of neoadjuvant anti-PD-1 for oral cavity cancer. Study in general: Patients without progression received a fourth nivolumab dose around day 43, then surgical resection on days 50-56.

These oral cavity squamous cell carcinomas were HPV-negative and locally advanced. PBMCs were not maintained or expanded in culture before analysis. The CDR3 runs to 15 residues. Trimming stripped 2 bases from V and 5 bases from J, with 13 bases between. CDR1 is SEHNR and CDR2 is FQNEAQ in the germline V gene (reference sequence). This clone was seen a few times. Produced via immunoSEQ multiplex PCR; TCRdb's table is partial and in-frame only. The sample contains 15,000 to 20,000 clones, about two thirds of which appear only once. This TCR came from a person aged 35-80 years with oral cavity squamous cell carcinoma. The sample was PBMCs, taken before nivolumab (anti-PD-1) treatment. The chain uses TRBV7-9 and TRBJ1-5, with a tentative D call TRBD1 (6 bases). CDR3 loop: CASSLMGAADQPQHF. CDR3 nucleotide sequence: TGTGCCAGCAGCTTAATGGGGGCCGCTGATCAGCCCCAGCATTTT.